This passage covers 21 T cell receptor beta chains from one sample sequenced in a study of T cell repertoires in cytomegalovirus infection. Each CDR3 protein gets one entry after TCRdb re-called the reads with MiXCR. Among 150,000 to 200,000 distinct CDR3 sequences listed, about 28% were seen once. Source material: PBMCs. The receptor set was obtained from a human donor in good health (CMV status not recorded). Some clones in this sample may be carry-over from other donors' samples.

This clonotype came up a few times. The V call is TRBV18, the J call TRBJ2-1; D not resolved. The germline V gene has CDR1 KGHSH and CDR2 LQKENI. Deletions cut 3 bases from V and 4 bases from J, with 7 bases between. The CDR3 loop spans 13 amino acids. In DNA, the CDR3 is TGTGCCAGCTCACCGGGGAAGTACAATGAGCAGTTCTTC. This encodes CASSPGKYNEQFF.

The genes are TRBV12-3 or TRBV12-4 and TRBJ1-1; D unclear. The V gene lost 2 bases and the J gene lost 4 bases, with 11 bases spanning the gap. This CDR3 contains 14 residues. For the CDR3, the DNA is TGTGCCAGCAGTTTAAAAGGGTTGGGCACTGAAGCTTTCTTT. Its translation is CASSLKGLGTEAFF.

The chain is built from TRBV20-1 and TRBJ2-7; weak D call: TRBD1 (6 bases). V lost 1 base and J lost 3, with 13 bases in between. The CDR3 length is 14 residues. The germline V gene has CDR1 DFQATT and CDR2 SNEGSKA (reference sequence). DNA of the CDR3: TGCAGTGCTAGAGTACAGGGAGTACTCTACGAGCAGTACTTC. Protein product: CSARVQGVLYEQYF.

This sequence joins TRBV6-5 and TRBJ1-2; tentative D call: TRBD1 (5 bases). Trimming stripped 6 bases from V and 6 bases from J, with 14 bases between. Germline CDR1 is MNHEY and CDR2 is SVGAGI. The CDR3 has 13 amino acids. The CDR3, as DNA: TGTGCCAGCAGCTGGACACGTAGGGATGGCTACACCTTC. Translation gives CASSWTRRDGYTF.

The chain joins TRBV20-1 to TRBJ1-5; D is uncertain. The ends were cut back, 2 bases at V and 1 base at J, with 9 bases in the middle. CDR3 length: 14 amino acids. Germline CDR1 DFQATT, CDR2 SNEGSKA (reference sequence). CDR3 residues: CSARRAGSNQPQHF. As DNA, the CDR3 is TGCAGTGCTAGAAGGGCTGGGAGCAATCAGCCCCAGCATTTT.

The gene calls are TRBV6-2 or TRBV6-3 and TRBJ1-1; D unresolved. CDR1 is MNHEY and CDR2 is SVGEGT in the germline V gene. Trimming cost V 8 bases and J 0 bases, with 19 bases left between them. This CDR3 comprises 16 residues. CDR3 sequence reads: CASGLGRAMMNTEAFF. The CDR3 DNA follows: TGTGCCAGCGGACTTGGACGGGCCATGATGAACACTGAAGCTTTCTTT.

The V gene is TRBV27, the J gene TRBJ1-2; perhaps TRBD1 as D (6 bases). The CDR3 loop spans 14 amino acids. The ends were cut back, 5 bases at V and 4 bases at J, with 14 bases in the middle. The V gene's germline CDR1 is MNHEY and CDR2 SMNVEV (reference sequence). CDR3 sequence: CASSARTATYGYTF. DNA of the CDR3: TGTGCCAGCAGTGCCCGGACAGCCACCTATGGCTACACCTTC.

This clonotype was counted between two and nine times. One end of the junction fails to match germline, which may point to a read error. The rearrangement links TRBV7-6 to TRBJ2-3; 7 bases align to TRBD1. The CDR3 length is 15 residues. Germline CDR1 and CDR2: SGHVS and FNYEAQ. The CDR3: CASSLAAGTADTQYF. The CDR3 DNA is TGTGCTAGCAGCTTAGCCGCCGGGACAGCAGATACGCAGTATTTT.

The chain uses TRBV19 and TRBJ2-2, with 10 bases aligning to TRBD1. The germline V gene has CDR1 LNHDA and CDR2 SQIVND (reference sequence). V trimming: 4 bases; J trimming: 4 bases; junction bases outside the gene matches: 6. The CDR3 has 16 residues. The CDR3 coding sequence is TGTGCCAGTAGTACACGGACAGGGGGGATCACCGGGGAGCTGTTTTTT. Translating gives CASSTRTGGITGELFF.

The gene calls are TRBV30 and TRBJ2-1; 7 bases line up with TRBD2. Germline-derived CDR1 and CDR2 are GTSNPN and SVGIG (reference sequence). Unmatched junction bases numbered 10, after V lost 0 bases and J lost 2 bases. This CDR3 contains 17 residues. The CDR3 region is CAWSVERGRLAYNEQFF. In DNA, the CDR3 is TGTGCCTGGAGTGTGGAGCGGGGCCGGCTTGCCTACAATGAGCAGTTCTTC.

The chain couples TRBV2 to TRBJ2-7; 10 bases agree with TRBD1. Per germline, CDR1 SNHLY and CDR2 FYNNEI. V was clipped by 3 bases and J by 5 bases; unmatched bases: 4. This CDR3 has 14 amino acids. The CDR3 nucleotides read TGTGCCAGCAGTGAGGACAGGGGGAATAACGAGCAGTACTTC. Translation: CASSEDRGNNEQYF.

This clonotype was counted between two and nine times. The J gene is TRBJ2-6, the V gene TRBV11-2; D is unclear. The CDR3 is 16 residues long. With 5 bases removed from V and 3 bases from J, the gap between germline ends came to 14 bases. Germline CDR1 is SGHAT and CDR2 is FQNNGV. The CDR3 spells CASSPPGLIGANVLTF. CDR3 nucleotides: TGTGCCAGCAGCCCCCCTGGGCTTATTGGGGCCAACGTCCTGACTTTC.

There are a few counts of this clonotype. This sequence joins TRBV7-8 and TRBJ2-7; D not certain. CDR3 size: 12 residues. V lost 1 base and J lost 3, with 4 bases in between. Germline-derived CDR1 and CDR2 are SGHVS and FQNEAQ. The CDR3 reads CASSLDLYEQYF. In DNA form, the CDR3 reads TGTGCCAGCAGCTTAGATCTCTACGAGCAGTACTTC. Drawing the rest from reference TRBV7-8 and TRBJ2-7, the complete variable domain is GAGVSQSPRYKVAKRGQDVALRCDPISGHVSLFWYQQALGQGPEFLTYFQNEAQLDKSGLPSDRFFAERPEGSVSTLKIQRTQQEDSAVYLCASSLDLYEQYFGPGTRLTVT.

This sequence joins TRBV7-3 and TRBJ2-1; D call uncertain. Germline CDR1 reads SGHTA; CDR2 reads FQGTGA. This CDR3 region has 14 residues. Trimming stripped 2 bases from V and 4 bases from J, with 9 bases between. The CDR3 is CASSLSYQYNEQFF. The CDR3 DNA reads as TGTGCCAGCAGCTTATCGTACCAGTACAATGAGCAGTTCTTC.

V gene TRBV29-1 combines with J gene TRBJ1-2; D is possibly TRBD1 (5 bases). V was clipped by 0 bases and J by 6 bases, with 11 bases between them. Germline lookup yields CDR1 SQVTM and CDR2 ANQGSEA. The CDR3 totals 13 residues. The DNA of the CDR3 is TGCAGCGTTGAAGATCCCACAGGAGATGGCTACACCTTC. This codes for CSVEDPTGDGYTF.

This clonotype was seen at least ten times. In DNA, the CDR3 is TGTGCCAGCAGCCCCCAGGTGTCTAGCGGGGCTGGTGGGTTCTTC. Translating gives CASSPQVSSGAGGFF. V is TRBV7-2 and J is TRBJ2-1; 9 bases are shared with TRBD2. The CDR3 has 15 residues. Trimming removed 5 bases from V and 15 bases from J; junction bases left unmatched: 17. Germline V gene data show CDR1 as SGHTA and CDR2 as FQGNSA.

This clonotype was recorded at least ten times. The chain is built from TRBV29-1 and TRBJ1-2, with 7 bases lining up with TRBD1. CDR3 length: 14 residues. Per germline, CDR1 SQVTM and CDR2 ANQGSEA. Trimming removed 1 base from V and 4 bases from J; junction bases left unmatched: 6. The CDR3 coding sequence is TGCAGCGTTGAAGCCCCCGGACAGGTCTATGGCTACACCTTC. Amino acid sequence: CSVEAPGQVYGYTF.

This clonotype was detected many times. This chain connects TRBV7-2 to TRBJ1-2; 7 nucleotides line up with TRBD1. Trimming cost V 3 bases and J 4 bases; bases outside gene matches: 8. The CDR3 sequence is 15 residues long. The germline CDR1 and CDR2 sequences are SGHTA and FQGNSA. The CDR3 protein is CASSFSTGTVYGYTF. CDR3 nucleotides: TGTGCCAGCAGCTTTAGTACTGGGACAGTCTATGGCTACACCTTC. Full variable domain (missing parts from reference TRBV7-2 and TRBJ1-2): GAGVSQSPSNKVTEKGKDVELRCDPISGHTALYWYRQSLGQGLEFLIYFQGNSAPDKSGLPSDRFSAERTGGSVSTLTIQRTQQEDSAVYLCASSFSTGTVYGYTFGSGTRLTVV.

On this clonotype itself: Relative to the germline gene, one junction end is altered; a read error may explain this. V usage is TRBV7-3 and J usage is TRBJ1-1; unclear D gene. This CDR3 is 13 amino acids long. Germline V lookup: CDR1 SGHTA, CDR2 FQGTGA. The CDR3 DNA reads as TGTACCAGCAGCCAATCTCCGAACACTGAAGCTTTCTTT. It specifies CTSSQSPNTEAFF.

The sample holds a few counts of this clonotype. The rearrangement uses TRBV7-2 and TRBJ1-1; 12 bases are shared with TRBD1. V was clipped by 6 bases and J by 1 base; unmatched bases: 9. The CDR3 contains 17 residues. Germline CDR1 and CDR2: SGHTA and FQGNSA. The CDR3: CASSSGTGGGWNTEAFF. The CDR3 DNA reads TGTGCCAGCAGTTCCGGGACAGGGGGCGGTTGGAACACTGAAGCTTTCTTT.

This clonotype was found a few times. The gene calls are TRBV6-1 and TRBJ2-3, with D uncertain. Germline CDR1 is MNHNS and CDR2 is SASEGT. This CDR3 contains 15 residues. Deletions cut 4 bases from V and 5 bases from J, with 16 bases between. CDR3 DNA sequence: TGTGCCAGCAGTGCTGGGAATTCGGGTGTAGATACGCAGTATTTT. It encodes CASSAGNSGVDTQYF.